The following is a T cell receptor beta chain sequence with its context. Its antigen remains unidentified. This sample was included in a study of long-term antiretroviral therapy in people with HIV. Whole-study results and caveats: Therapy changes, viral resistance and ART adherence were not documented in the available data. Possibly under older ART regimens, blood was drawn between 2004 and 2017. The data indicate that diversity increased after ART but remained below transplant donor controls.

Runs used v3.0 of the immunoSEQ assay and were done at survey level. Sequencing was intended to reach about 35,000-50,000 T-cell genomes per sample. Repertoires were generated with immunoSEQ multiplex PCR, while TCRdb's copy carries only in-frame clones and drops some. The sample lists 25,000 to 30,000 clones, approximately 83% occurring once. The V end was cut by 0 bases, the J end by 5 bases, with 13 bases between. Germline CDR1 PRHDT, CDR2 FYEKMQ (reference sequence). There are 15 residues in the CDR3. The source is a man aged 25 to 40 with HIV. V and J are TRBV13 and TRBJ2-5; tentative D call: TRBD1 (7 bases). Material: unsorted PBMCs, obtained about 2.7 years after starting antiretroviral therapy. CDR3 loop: CASSLGSGGRETQYF. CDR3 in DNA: TGTGCCAGCAGCTTAGGCTCAGGGGGGAGGGAGACCCAGTACTTC.